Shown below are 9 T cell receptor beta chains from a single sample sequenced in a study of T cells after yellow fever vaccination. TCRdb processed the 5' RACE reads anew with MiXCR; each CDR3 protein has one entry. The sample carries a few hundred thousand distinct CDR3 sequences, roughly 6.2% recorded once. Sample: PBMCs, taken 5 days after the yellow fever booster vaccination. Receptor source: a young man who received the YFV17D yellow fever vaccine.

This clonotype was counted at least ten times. CDR3 sequence (DNA): TGTGCCAGCAGCTGGCTTTTCTCCTACAATGAGCAGTTCTTC. Its protein product is CASSWLFSYNEQFF. The chain carries TRBV11-2 and TRBJ2-1; unclear D gene. CDR3 length equals 14 residues. In germline, CDR1 is SGHAT, CDR2 FQNNGV. The V end lost 4 bases, the J end lost 0 bases, and 7 bases lay between the germline ends.

CDR3 sequence (DNA): TGTGCGCCCCTTGTTCTCAAGGTCCTCGAATTGGGGGGGGCCAACGTCCTGACTTTC. Translation gives CAPLVLKVLELGGANVLTF. The V gene is TRBV14, the J gene TRBJ2-6; D gene ambiguous. This CDR3 region has 19 residues. CDR1 SGHDN and CDR2 FVKESK come from the germline V gene.

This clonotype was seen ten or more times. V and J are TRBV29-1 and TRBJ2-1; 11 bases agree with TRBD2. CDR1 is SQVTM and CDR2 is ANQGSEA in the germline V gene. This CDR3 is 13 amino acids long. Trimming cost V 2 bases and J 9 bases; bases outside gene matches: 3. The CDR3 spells CSVETSGSIEQFF. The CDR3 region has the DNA TGCAGCGTTGAAACTAGCGGGAGTATTGAGCAGTTCTTC.

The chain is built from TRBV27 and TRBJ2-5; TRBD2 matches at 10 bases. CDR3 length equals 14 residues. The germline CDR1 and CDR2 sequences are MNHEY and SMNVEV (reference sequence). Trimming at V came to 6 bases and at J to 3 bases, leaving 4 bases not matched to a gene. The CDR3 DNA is TGTGCCAGCAGCCCGGGACTAGCGAAAGAGACCCAGTACTTC. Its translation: CASSPGLAKETQYF.

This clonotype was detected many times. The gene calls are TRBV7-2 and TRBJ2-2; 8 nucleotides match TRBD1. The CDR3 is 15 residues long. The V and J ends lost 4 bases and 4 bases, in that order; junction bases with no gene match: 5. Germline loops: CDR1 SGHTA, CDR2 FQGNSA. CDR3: CASSSGQGSTGELFF. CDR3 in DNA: TGTGCCAGCAGCTCCGGACAGGGTAGCACCGGGGAGCTGTTTTTT.

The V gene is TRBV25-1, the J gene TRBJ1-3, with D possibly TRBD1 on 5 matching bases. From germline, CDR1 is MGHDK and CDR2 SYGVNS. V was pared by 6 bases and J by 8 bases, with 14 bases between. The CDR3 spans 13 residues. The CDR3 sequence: CASRLSQGDTIYF. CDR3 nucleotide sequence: TGTGCCAGCAGGTTGTCTCAGGGAGACACCATATATTTT.

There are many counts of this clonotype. The CDR3 DNA follows: TGTGCCAGCAGCTTAACCAGGGACAGCAAGCAGTTCTTC. Protein product: CASSLTRDSKQFF. The chain recombines TRBV7-3 with TRBJ2-1, with 7 bases lining up with TRBD1. Germline CDR1 is SGHTA and CDR2 is FQGTGA. There are 13 residues in the CDR3. Losses at the gene ends were 0 bases for V and 11 bases for J; bases not matched to a gene: 4.

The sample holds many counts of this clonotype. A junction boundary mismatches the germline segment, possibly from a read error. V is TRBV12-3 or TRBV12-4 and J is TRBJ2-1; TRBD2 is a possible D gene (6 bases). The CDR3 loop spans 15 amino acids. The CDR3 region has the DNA TGTGCCAGCAGACACCCGGGACTTAGCTACCATGAGCAGTTCTTC. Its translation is CASRHPGLSYHEQFF.

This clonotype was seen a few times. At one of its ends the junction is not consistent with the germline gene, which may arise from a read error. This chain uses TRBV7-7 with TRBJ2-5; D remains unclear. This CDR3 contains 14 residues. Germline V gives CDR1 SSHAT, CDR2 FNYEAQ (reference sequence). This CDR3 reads CASSLNTAGETQYF. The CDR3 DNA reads TGTGCTAGCAGCTTAAATACCGCCGGAGAGACCCAGTACTTC. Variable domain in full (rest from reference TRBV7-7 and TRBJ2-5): GAGVSQSPRYKVTKRGQDVTLRCDPISSHATLYWYQQALGQGPEFLTYFNYEAQPDKSGLPSDRFSAERPEGSISTLTIQRTEQRDSAMYRCASSLNTAGETQYFGPGTRLLVL.